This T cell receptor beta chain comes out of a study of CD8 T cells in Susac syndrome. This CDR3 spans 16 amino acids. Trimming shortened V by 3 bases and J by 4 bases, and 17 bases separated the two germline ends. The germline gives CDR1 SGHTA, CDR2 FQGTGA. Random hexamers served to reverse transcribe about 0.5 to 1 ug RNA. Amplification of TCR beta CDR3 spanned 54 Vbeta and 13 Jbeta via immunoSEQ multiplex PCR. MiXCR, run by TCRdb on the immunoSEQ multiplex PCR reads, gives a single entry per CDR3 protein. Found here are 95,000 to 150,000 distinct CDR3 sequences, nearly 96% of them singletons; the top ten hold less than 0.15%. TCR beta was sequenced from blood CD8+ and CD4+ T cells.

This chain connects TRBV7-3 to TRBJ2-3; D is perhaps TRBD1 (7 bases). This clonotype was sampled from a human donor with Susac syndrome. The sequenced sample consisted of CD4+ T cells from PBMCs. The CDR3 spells CASSLVPGRGADTQYF. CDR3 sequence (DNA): TGTGCCAGCAGCTTGGTTCCGGGCAGGGGGGCAGATACGCAGTATTTT.